The rows below give T cell receptor beta chains drawn from one sample of a study of cytomegalovirus exposure and HLA in healthy donors. Using immunoSEQ multiplex PCR, the repertoire was profiled, and TCRdb retains in-frame clones only, with some absent. Of tens of thousands of clones listed, 60% to 85% are singletons. Specimen: PBMCs. Every receptor here comes from a woman between 40 and 50 years old in good health and CMV-seropositive. CDR3s include the opening cysteine and the closing phenylalanine or tryptophan. The D gene is left open where the match is weak. Rows give clone size only sometimes, using once, few, many, or a class for an expanded clone.

>TRBJ1-1|.|few|TRBV7-9
CASSFSQGSTEAFF
TGTGCCAGCAGCTTTTCGCAGGGAAGCACTGAAGCTTTCTTT
>TRBJ1-4|TRBD1|.|TRBV2
CASLTPGQGALREKLFF
TGTGCCAGTCTGACTCCGGGACAGGGGGCGCTACGGGAAAAACTGTTTTTT
>TRBJ1-2|TRBD1|.|TRBV5-4
CASSLDRGLRAGYTF
TGTGCCAGCAGCCTAGACAGGGGCCTCAGGGCTGGCTACACCTTC
>TRBJ2-3|.|.|TRBV5-1
CASSLGRSGPTDTQYF
TGCGCCAGCAGCTTGGGTCGGAGCGGCCCCACAGATACGCAGTATTTT
>TRBJ1-2|.|.|TRBV25-1
CASSWTSYGYTF
TGTGCCAGCAGTTGGACAAGCTATGGCTACACCTTC
>TRBJ2-5|.|.|TRBV5-1
CASSLDSYQQETQYF
TGCGCCAGCAGCTTGGATTCGTATCAGCAAGAGACCCAGTACTTC
>TRBJ1-2|.|.|TRBV18
CASSPRQTESATYGYTF
TGTGCCAGCTCACCACGTCAAACGGAGTCAGCAACTTATGGCTACACCTTC
>TRBJ1-2|.|.|TRBV29-1
CSVGPGEVYGYTF
TGCAGCGTTGGCCCGGGGGAGGTTTATGGCTACACCTTC
>TRBJ2-7|.|.|TRBV29-1
CSVRGPEGYYEQYF
TGCAGCGTCAGAGGGCCTGAAGGGTACTACGAGCAGTACTTC
>TRBJ2-2|.|.|TRBV6-5
CASSFSSPRTGELFF
TGTGCCAGCAGTTTTAGCAGCCCGAGGACCGGGGAGCTGTTTTTT
>TRBJ1-1|TRBD1|once|TRBV28
CASRQGLVNTEAFF
TGTGCCAGTAGACAGGGTTTAGTGAACACTGAAGCTTTCTTT
>TRBJ2-1|.|.|TRBV7-9
CAGGRPRRYNEQFF
TGTGCCGGAGGGCGACCACGGCGCTACAATGAGCAGTTCTTC
>TRBJ2-7|TRBD2|.|TRBV30
CAWSGLAAYEQYF
TGTGCCTGGAGTGGGCTAGCGGCCTACGAGCAGTACTTC
>TRBJ2-5|.|.|TRBV6-5
CASSYSTAQETQYF
TGTGCCAGCAGTTACTCTACAGCCCAAGAGACCCAGTACTTC
>TRBJ2-1|TRBD2|.|TRBV6-5
CASSSRGTSGYNEQFF
TGTGCCAGCAGTTCCCGGGGGACTAGCGGATACAATGAGCAGTTCTTC
>TRBJ2-1|TRBD2|.|TRBV5-1
CASSLGTSGRAVNEQFF
TGCGCCAGCAGCTTAGGGACTAGCGGGAGGGCCGTCAATGAGCAGTTCTTC